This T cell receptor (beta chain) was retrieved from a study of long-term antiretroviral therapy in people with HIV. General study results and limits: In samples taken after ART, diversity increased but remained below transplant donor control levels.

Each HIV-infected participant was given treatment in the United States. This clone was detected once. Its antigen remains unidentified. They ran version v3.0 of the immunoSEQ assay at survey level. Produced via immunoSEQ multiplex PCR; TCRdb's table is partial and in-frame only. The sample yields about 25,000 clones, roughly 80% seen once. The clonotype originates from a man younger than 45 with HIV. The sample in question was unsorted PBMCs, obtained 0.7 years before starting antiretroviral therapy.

CDR3 region: CASSLTGSSYNEQFF. The CDR3 nucleotides read TGTGCCAGTAGTTTGACGGGGAGCTCCTACAATGAGCAGTTCTTC. The chain has TRBV19 and TRBJ2-1; perhaps TRBD2 as D (5 bases). V dropped 5 bases and J dropped 0 bases, with 11 bases sitting between them. The CDR3 covers 15 residues. Germline-derived CDR1 and CDR2 are LNHDA and SQIVND (reference sequence).